A selection of T cell receptor beta chains follows, all from one sample in a study of cytomegalovirus exposure and HLA in healthy donors. TCRdb's copy holds only in-frame clones and misses some; the assay was immunoSEQ multiplex PCR. Of under 200,000 clones detected, 60% to 80% appear once; the ten largest clones hold 2.5% to 3.5%. The sample comprised PBMCs. These receptor sequences come from a man aged 40-55 years in good health and CMV-seronegative. CDR3s include the opening cysteine and the closing phenylalanine or tryptophan. Each record gives: V gene, D gene, CDR3 length, J gene, clone size, CDR3 DNA, CDR3 protein. A D gene is named only where the DNA matches it firmly. Rows may omit the clone size; those that give it use once, few, many or a size class.

TRBV7-6	.	12	TRBJ2-1	few	TGTGCCAGCAGCTTTCGGGACAATGAGCAGTTCTTC	CASSFRDNEQFF
TRBV12-5	.	15	TRBJ1-2	once	TGTGCTAGTGGTTTGGTACAACAGGGCGGTTATGGCTACACCTTC	CASGLVQQGGYGYTF
TRBV19	TRBD2	14	TRBJ2-7	.	TGTGCCAGTAGAACTAGCGGAAACTCCTACGAGCAGTACTTC	CASRTSGNSYEQYF
TRBV6-5	.	13	TRBJ1-1	.	TGTGCCAGCAGTTACGGTACAGTCCCGAAAGCTTTCTTT	CASSYGTVPKAFF
TRBV7-9	.	15	TRBJ1-1	.	TGTGCCAGCAGCTCACAGGATCCAGGGGAGACTGAAGCTTTCTTT	CASSSQDPGETEAFF
TRBV11-2	TRBD1	16	TRBJ2-3	few	TGTGCCAGCAGCTCCGGGACAGGGGGGGGCACAGATACGCAGTATTTT	CASSSGTGGGTDTQYF
TRBV7-9	TRBD2	14	TRBJ2-5	.	TGTGCCAGCAGCGAGCGGGATTCTCGGGAGACCCAGTACTTC	CASSERDSRETQYF
TRBV4-3	.	15	TRBJ2-7	.	TGCGCCAGCAGCCAACACTCTGGCGGGTTCGCCGAGCAGTACTTC	CASSQHSGGFAEQYF
TRBV12-5	.	17	TRBJ1-1	.	TGTGCTAGTGGTTCCCGCTCCGTTTTAGATCCCTACACTGAAGCTTTCTTT	CASGSRSVLDPYTEAFF
TRBV7-9	.	14	TRBJ2-1	.	TGTGCCAGCAGCTTAATCGGAGTCAACAATGAGCAGTTCTTC	CASSLIGVNNEQFF
TRBV7-2	.	13	TRBJ1-4	.	TGTGCCAGCACCTTGGAGGCTAATGAAAAACTGTTTTTT	CASTLEANEKLFF
TRBV5-1	.	12	TRBJ2-1	.	TGCGCCAGCAGCCTGACTCTTGATGAGCAGTTCTTC	CASSLTLDEQFF
TRBV19	.	13	TRBJ2-1	few	TGTGCCAGTAGTATCCTTCACCTCCAGGAGCAGTTCTTC	CASSILHLQEQFF
TRBV5-1	.	14	TRBJ2-1	.	TGCGCCAGCAGCTTGGAACAGGCCTACAATGAGCAGTTCTTC	CASSLEQAYNEQFF
TRBV30	TRBD1	15	TRBJ1-6	.	TGTGCCTGGGGCCGGGACAGAAGGCCCAATTCACCCCTCCACTTT	CAWGRDRRPNSPLHF
TRBV9	TRBD2	17	TRBJ2-1	few	TGTGCCAGCAGCGTAAGACTAGCGGGCTCTCGGAGCAATGAGCAGTTCTTC	CASSVRLAGSRSNEQFF
TRBV5-1	TRBD1	14	TRBJ1-1	.	TGCGCCAGTTCGCACAGGGGCATGAACACTGGAGCTTTCTTT	CASSHRGMNTGAFF
TRBV5-4	TRBD1	13	TRBJ2-7	.	TGTGCCAGCAGCTGGGACAGGGGGAACGAGCAGTACTTC	CASSWDRGNEQYF
TRBV6-1	TRBD1	13	TRBJ1-2	.	TGTGCCAGCACTTTAGCAGGGGGATATGGCTACACCTTC	CASTLAGGYGYTF
TRBV4-1	.	15	TRBJ2-1	.	TGCGCCAGCAGCCAAGCGGACATGACGCGCAATGAGCAGTTCTTC	CASSQADMTRNEQFF
TRBV28	TRBD1	11	TRBJ2-7	.	TGTGCCAGCAGCCGGACAGGTTATCAGTACTTC	CASSRTGYQYF
TRBV18	.	15	TRBJ2-7	few	TGTGCCAGCTCACCATACCGGGACACCTCCTACGAGCAGTACTTC	CASSPYRDTSYEQYF
TRBV9	TRBD1	17	TRBJ2-2	.	TGTGCCAGCAGCGTGGGGGACAGGGGGTTACGTACCGGGGAGCTGTTTTTT	CASSVGDRGLRTGELFF